This T cell receptor beta chain stems from a study of T-cell reconstitution after alpha-beta-depleted transplantation in children. The CDR3 length is 11 residues. The germline V and J ends were trimmed by 3 bases and 2 bases, with 5 bases remaining between them. The V gene's germline CDR1 is SQVTM and CDR2 ANQGSEA. The library targeted TCRbeta and was prepared with unique molecular identifiers. TCRdb analysed the PCR reads with MiXCR anew, one entry per CDR3 protein. The sample lists 250,000 to 300,000 distinct CDR3 sequences; around 9.1% were seen once. This clonotype has ten or more counts. Its antigen is undetermined. Whole-study results and caveats: Once a year had passed after transplant, T-cell counts and diversity came mostly from newly produced T cells. Surviving recipient T cells and thymic progenitors underlay high day-60 TCRbeta diversity in some patients. Where alpha-beta T cells came from about two months after transplant was reportedly several hundred expanded graft clones.

This clonotype originated in a boy less than two years old with acute myeloid leukemia, due to receive a stem cell transplant. The starting material was PBMCs, obtained before TCRalphabeta/CD19-depleted stem cell transplant. This sequence joins TRBV29-1 and TRBJ2-7; no reliable D call. The CDR3 coding sequence is TGCAGCGTTGATACAGCCTACGAGCAGTACTTC. Translated: CSVDTAYEQYF.